This T cell receptor beta chain is from a study of blood T cell repertoires in COVID-19. About the research overall: COVID-19 samples from acute and convalescent phases originated in the United States, Italy and Spain. T cells, B-cell-depleted T cells, or PBMCs supplied cDNA or gDNA.

With 6 bases removed from V and 7 bases from J, the gap between germline ends came to 14 bases. Germline V CDR1 and CDR2: SGHRS, YFSETQ. The CDR3 totals 13 residues. Original processing methods: Estimates of nucleated cell counts were drawn from the amplification of reference gene primers. Measured with immunoSEQ multiplex PCR; TCRdb has only the in-frame clones, and not every one. The V and J calls and the clone size are those of that table, but D and trimming were determined from the DNA. The table lists 200,000 to 300,000 clones, 83% of them singletons. The sequence was obtained from a human donor in a cohort sampled during active COVID-19. V is TRBV5-1 and J is TRBJ2-1; D possibly corresponds to TRBD2 (6 bases). The specimen was peripheral blood. The CDR3 spells CASIRDFTNEQFF. CDR3 nucleotide sequence: TGCGCCAGCATAAGGGACTTTACAAATGAGCAGTTCTTC.